These 23 T cell receptor beta chains came from one sample sequenced in a study of OX40 agonist ivuxolimab in advanced cancers. TCRdb's table, derived via immunoSEQ multiplex PCR, lists solely in-frame clones and lacks some. The sample has some 25,000 clones; approximately 83% are singletons. The specimen comprised CD4+ or CD8+ T cells sorted from blood, sampled in a trial of the OX40 agonist ivuxolimab. The source of these receptors is an adult with an advanced solid tumor such as melanoma, head and neck, liver or kidney cancer.

The chain links TRBV4-1 to TRBJ1-3, with D unresolved. The CDR3 is 13 residues long. V lost 1 base to trimming and J lost 4 bases, with 5 bases between them. CDR1 is MGHRA, CDR2 YSYEKL, per germline. The CDR3: CASSQGGGNTIYF. The CDR3 DNA sequence: TGCGCCAGCAGCCAAGGAGGAGGAAACACCATATATTTT.

CDR3 loop: CASSLMGANYNEQFF. CDR3 bases: TGCGCCAGCAGCTTAATGGGGGCAAACTACAATGAGCAGTTCTTC. This chain joins TRBV5-1 and TRBJ2-1; TRBD1 is a possible D gene (6 bases). CDR3 length: 15 residues. The germline V and J ends were trimmed by 2 bases and 3 bases, with 12 bases remaining between them. Germline V gene sequence: CDR1 SGHRS, CDR2 YFSETQ.

The rearrangement links TRBV7-9 to TRBJ2-2; TRBD1 matches 7 bases. The CDR3 covers 16 residues. Trimming removed 3 bases from V and 1 base from J; junction bases left unmatched: 5. Per the germline V gene, CDR1 is SEHNR and CDR2 is FQNEAQ (reference sequence). CDR3 sequence reads: CASSFSGQRNTGELFF. Written as DNA, the CDR3 is TGTGCCAGCAGCTTTTCGGGACAGAGGAACACCGGGGAGCTGTTTTTT.

The chain combines TRBV6-5 with TRBJ1-5, with 7 bases that match TRBD1. The CDR3 extends over 13 amino acids. J gave up 3 bases and V 8 bases, and 4 bases lay outside the gene matches. Germline CDR1 is MNHEY and CDR2 is SVGAGI. The CDR3 region has the DNA TGTGCCAGCCGGACAGGATTCAATCAGCCCCAGCATTTT. As protein: CASRTGFNQPQHF.

This chain connects TRBV11-1 to TRBJ1-2; D is undetermined. The CDR3 sequence is 14 residues long. Germline V gene data show CDR1 as SGHAT and CDR2 as FQDESV (reference sequence). V was cut by 4 bases and J by 3 bases, with 12 bases left in between. CDR3 sequence reads: CASSSPWDHYGYTF. CDR3 sequence (DNA): TGTGCCAGCAGCTCCCCGTGGGATCACTATGGCTACACCTTC.

The chain combines TRBV6-5 with TRBJ1-6; 8 bases match TRBD1. CDR1 and CDR2 (germline): MNHEY, SVGAGI. Trimming took 2 bases from V and 8 from J; bases not matched to a gene: 5. CDR3 length equals 15 residues. The CDR3 DNA sequence: TGTGCCAGCAGTTACGCAGGGGGCTTGGATTCACCCCTCCACTTT. Translated, it gives CASSYAGGLDSPLHF.

The rearrangement links TRBV5-1 to TRBJ2-1; no clear D. Between the trimmed V and J ends, which lost 0 bases and 6 bases, there was a span of 1 base. CDR1 is SGHRS and CDR2 is YFSETQ in the germline V gene. CDR3 length: 11 amino acids. The CDR3 bases are TGCGCCAGCAGCTTGGCCAATGAGCAGTTCTTC. Translation gives CASSLANEQFF. The full variable domain, in which reference TRBV5-1 and TRBJ2-1 provide the parts outside the CDR3, is KAGVTQTPRYLIKTRGQQVTLSCSPISGHRSVSWYQQTPGQGLQFLFEYFSETQRNKGNFPGRFSGRQFSNSRSEMNVSTLELGDSALYLCASSLANEQFFGPGTRLTVL.

This chain uses TRBV29-1 with TRBJ2-3, with D perhaps assigned TRBD1 or TRBD2 (5 bases each). V gave up 2 bases and J gave up 5 bases, with 14 bases separating them. The CDR3 contains 14 residues. Germline V CDR1 and CDR2: SQVTM, ANQGSEA. The CDR3 nucleotides read TGCAGCGTTGAAACAGGCGAACGGGGAGATACGCAGTATTTT. Translation gives CSVETGERGDTQYF.

The CDR3 sequence is CASSAQGGGYTF. Here the CDR3 DNA reads TGTGCCAGCAGCGCGCAGGGAGGTGGCTACACCTTC. The V gene is TRBV9, the J gene TRBJ1-2, with D maybe TRBD1 (5 bases). The CDR3 has 12 amino acids. The germline gives CDR1 SGDLS, CDR2 YYNGEE. The V and J ends lost 3 bases and 7 bases respectively, with 10 bases between them.

By share, this clone counts as medium-sized. J is TRBJ2-1 and V is TRBV4-1; TRBD2 is a possible D gene (5 bases). The germline V gene has CDR1 MGHRA and CDR2 YSYEKL. The V end was cut by 8 bases, the J end by 4 bases, with 15 bases between. The CDR3 extends over 14 amino acids. CDR3 protein: CASGGEGVYNEQFF. CDR3 DNA sequence: TGCGCCAGCGGCGGAGAGGGAGTTTACAATGAGCAGTTCTTC.

V gene TRBV7-5 combines with J gene TRBJ1-6. TRBV7-5 is a pseudogene. The CDR3 length is 15 residues. In DNA form, the CDR3 reads TGTGCCAGCGCGCCGTGGGTGGGCAGGCGGTCCCCCCTCCACTTT. This encodes CASAPWVGRRSPLHF.

The chain combines TRBV9 with TRBJ2-1, with 9 bases fitting TRBD2. The ends lost 0 bases at V and 4 bases at J; junction bases unmatched: 8. The germline gives CDR1 SGDLS, CDR2 YYNGEE. The CDR3 is 17 residues long. The CDR3 DNA reads as TGTGCCAGCAGCGTAGCTACTGGGCTAGCGGGGTACAATGAGCAGTTCTTC. Encoded protein: CASSVATGLAGYNEQFF.

The chain is built from TRBV15 and TRBJ1-1; possible D gene TRBD1, 6 bases. CDR1 is LNHNV, CDR2 YYDKDF, per germline (reference sequence). The CDR3 runs to 18 residues. Trimming took off 3 bases at V and 1 base at J, with 21 bases between the two ends. In nucleotides, the CDR3 is TGTGCCACCAGCAGTCCCGGAGAGGGGGGCTTTGGGAACACTGAAGCTTTCTTT. This sequence encodes CATSSPGEGGFGNTEAFF. Drawing the rest from reference TRBV15 and TRBJ1-1, the complete variable domain is DAMVIQNPRYQVTQFGKPVTLSCSQTLNHNVMYWYQQKSSQAPKLLFHYYDKDFNNEADTPDNFQSRRPNTSFCFLDIRSPGLGDTAMYLCATSSPGEGGFGNTEAFFGQGTRLTVV.

V usage is TRBV7-9 and J usage is TRBJ2-1, with 9 bases lining up with TRBD2. The trim removed 1 base at V and 2 bases at J, leaving 3 bases unmatched. The CDR3 is 16 amino acids. The germline V gene has CDR1 SEHNR and CDR2 FQNEAQ (reference sequence). CDR3 sequence (DNA): TGTGCCAGCAGCTTAGAACCTAGCGGGGCCTACAATGAGCAGTTCTTC. Its protein is CASSLEPSGAYNEQFF.

The chain employs TRBV19 and TRBJ1-1; TRBD1 matches 7 bases. Germline trimming cut 0 bases from V and 0 bases from J; bases unmatched to any gene: 4. The length of the CDR3 is 16 residues. The germline gives CDR1 LNHDA, CDR2 SQIVND (reference sequence). The CDR3 here is CASSIDPTGMNTEAFF. In nucleotides, the CDR3 is TGTGCCAGTAGTATAGACCCGACAGGGATGAACACTGAAGCTTTCTTT.

CDR3 sequence: CASSLEVGGTDTQYF. In DNA form, the CDR3 reads TGTGCCAGCAGCTTAGAGGTGGGGGGGACAGATACGCAGTATTTT. This sequence joins TRBV7-8 and TRBJ2-3, with 7 bases that match TRBD2. The CDR3 has 15 amino acids. V trimming: 1 base; J trimming: 3 bases; junction bases outside the gene matches: 4. Looked up from germline, CDR1 is SGHVS and CDR2 is FQNEAQ.

This rearrangement joins TRBV19 to TRBJ1-1, with 8 bases matching TRBD1. The CDR3 has 13 amino acids. Trimming cost V 7 bases and J 4 bases; bases outside gene matches: 5. Germline CDR1 and CDR2: LNHDA and SQIVND (reference sequence). In DNA form, the CDR3 reads TGTGCCAGTATTGGACAGGGAGGCACTGAAGCTTTCTTT. It codes for CASIGQGGTEAFF.

The chain combines TRBV10-3 with TRBJ2-1; 11 positions agree with TRBD2. This CDR3 region has 18 residues. The J segment lost 1 base and the V segment lost 4 bases, leaving 9 bases of the junction unmatched. CDR1 is ENHRY, CDR2 SYGVKD, per germline. CDR3 DNA sequence: TGTGCCATCAGTGGAGTAGCGGGAGGGCCAGGGTCCTACAATGAGCAGTTCTTC. Protein sequence: CAISGVAGGPGSYNEQFF.

The J gene is TRBJ1-1, the V gene TRBV4-1; the D is unclear. The CDR3 has 14 amino acids. Germline-derived CDR1 and CDR2 are MGHRA and YSYEKL. V lost 1 base and J lost 0, with 6 bases in between. The CDR3 region is CASSQGPLNTEAFF. Here the CDR3 DNA reads TGCGCCAGCAGCCAAGGGCCCCTGAACACTGAAGCTTTCTTT.

The gene calls are TRBV30 and TRBJ2-7; D call uncertain. Per the germline V gene, CDR1 is GTSNPN and CDR2 is SVGIG (reference sequence). V was pared by 0 bases and J by 5 bases, with 11 bases between. The CDR3 covers 13 residues. CDR3 sequence: CAWSVVRSDEQYF. The DNA for the CDR3 is TGTGCCTGGAGTGTCGTCAGATCCGACGAGCAGTACTTC. The variable domain in full, with the rest retrieved from reference TRBV30 and TRBJ2-7, is SQTIHQWPATLVQPVGSPLSLECTVEGTSNPNLYWYRQAAGRGLQLLFYSVGIGQISSEVPQNLSASRPQDRQFILSSKKLLLSDSGFYLCAWSVVRSDEQYFGPGTRLTVT.

In regard to this clone: One junction end disagrees with the germline gene, perhaps due to a read error. The same CDR3 is also encoded by other DNA sequences in this sample. The rearrangement links TRBV7-7 to TRBJ2-1; 7 nucleotides line up with TRBD1. Germline assignment: CDR1 SSHAT and CDR2 FNYEAQ (reference sequence). CDR3 size: 13 residues. In nucleotides, the CDR3 is TGTGCTAGCAGCTTACGACAGGGAAATGAGCAGTTCTTC. Protein product: CASSLRQGNEQFF.

The V call is TRBV2, the J call TRBJ1-4; TRBD1 matches 9 bases. The V segment lost 5 bases and the J segment 8 bases; nucleotides outside the gene matches: 3. The CDR3 loop spans 13 amino acids. Germline values: CDR1 SNHLY, CDR2 FYNNEI. This chain's CDR3 is CASSITGGEKLFF. The CDR3 nucleotides read TGTGCCAGCAGTATCACAGGGGGCGAAAAACTGTTTTTT.

The J gene is TRBJ1-3, the V gene TRBV11-3; D not resolved. This CDR3 has 13 residues. The V end was cut by 5 bases, the J end by 0 bases, with 5 bases between. Germline CDR1 reads SGHNT; CDR2 reads YENEEA. CDR3 sequence reads: CASSRSSGNTIYF. Here the CDR3 DNA reads TGTGCCAGCAGCCGGAGCTCTGGAAACACCATATATTTT. Full variable domain (rest looked up from reference TRBV11-3 and TRBJ1-3): EAGVVQSPRYKIIEKKQPVAFWCNPISGHNTLYWYLQNLGQGPELLIRYENEEAVDDSQLPKDRFSAERLKGVDSTLKIQPAELGDSAVYLCASSRSSGNTIYFGEGSWLTVV.